Sequencing of this T cell receptor beta chain was carried out in a study of blood T cell repertoires in COVID-19 (dated by TCRdb to 2020 to 2022). Context from the whole study: Collaborator samples came from the United States, Italy and Spain and covered acute and convalescent phases of COVID-19. Sample metadata almost always included a de-identified subject ID, COVID-19 status, age in years and sex. The prospective study material was composed of cDNA or gDNA derived from T cells, B-cell-depleted T cells, or PBMCs. Where available, HLA class I and class II types were obtained from metadata supplied by the sample provider rather than from assay-based typing. The repertoires were released in a freely available public database meant as a resource for research on the immune response to SARS-CoV-2. Subjects who had been exposed to COVID-19, were actively infected with it, or had recovered from it provided the deeply sampled blood TCRbeta repertoires that made up the dataset. The samples were drawn from two sources: the first 160 participants of the ongoing ImmuneRACE study, and fewer than 1,500 subjects contributed by 6 global collaborators. What the study reported, not specific to this receptor: The amount of clinical and demographic metadata varied by source and participant and was provided uncurated.

TCRbeta CDR3 regions were amplified from genomic DNA using the immunoSEQ Assay, a bias-controlled multiplex PCR. The paper's data handling went like this. Within the assay, amplification of reference gene primers was used to estimate how many nucleated cells each sample contained. To quantify the absolute abundance of each unique TCRbeta CDR3 rearrangement, sequence reads were collapsed and filtered. For each sample, productive Simpson clonality was calculated by taking the square root of Simpson's diversity index across productive rearrangements. The source is immuneACCESS, and TCRdb retained only in-frame sequences with V and J called. Part of the clones is not carried over; for the studies checked, unresolved V genes explain less than half of this, and the remainder is unexplained. That table supplies the V and J calls and clone size; D and trimming were determined from the DNA. This sample holds 430,000 or so clones; about 88% were observed only once. The ten biggest clones cover 1.4% of the sample.

Worth noting for this clone: The target of this receptor is not known. Within one base of it there is no much larger clone, and no base qualities were kept.

Including cysteine and phenylalanine, the CDR3 has 14 amino acids. Kept here is only the CDR3 DNA, which spans 42 bases and is read in frame from base 1. CDR1 and CDR2 (WSHSY, SAAADI) derive from the germline V gene. V is reduced by 2 bases and J by 4 bases, leaving a spacing of 12 bases between them. Participants in the prospective study were aged about 18 to 89 years, lived in more than 20 United States geographic areas, and enrolled through a virtual design. Cohort assignment in the prospective study relied on participant-reported clinical history from a screening survey and a study questionnaire. Exposed participants had been in contact with someone with a PCR-confirmed or clinician-diagnosed COVID-19 case within 2 weeks of study entry. In the prospective study, mobile phlebotomists collected whole blood, serum and a nasopharyngeal or oropharyngeal swab from each participant. Over a roughly two-month period, participants in the prospective study had the option of providing additional blood draws and questionnaires. Blood samples from the prospective study were shipped frozen or at room temperature prior to DNA extraction.

The receptor was derived from a woman between 18 and 29 years old who had been exposed to COVID-19. The specimen was PBMCs or T cells enriched from blood (not recorded which). The rearranged chain carries TRBV10-2 and TRBJ2-7, and TRBD2 may be the D gene, going by 6 matching bases. The CDR3 in this case is CASSEAWTTYEQYF. The DNA is as follows: TGCGCCAGCAGTGAGGCTTGGACTACTTACGAGCAGTACTTC.